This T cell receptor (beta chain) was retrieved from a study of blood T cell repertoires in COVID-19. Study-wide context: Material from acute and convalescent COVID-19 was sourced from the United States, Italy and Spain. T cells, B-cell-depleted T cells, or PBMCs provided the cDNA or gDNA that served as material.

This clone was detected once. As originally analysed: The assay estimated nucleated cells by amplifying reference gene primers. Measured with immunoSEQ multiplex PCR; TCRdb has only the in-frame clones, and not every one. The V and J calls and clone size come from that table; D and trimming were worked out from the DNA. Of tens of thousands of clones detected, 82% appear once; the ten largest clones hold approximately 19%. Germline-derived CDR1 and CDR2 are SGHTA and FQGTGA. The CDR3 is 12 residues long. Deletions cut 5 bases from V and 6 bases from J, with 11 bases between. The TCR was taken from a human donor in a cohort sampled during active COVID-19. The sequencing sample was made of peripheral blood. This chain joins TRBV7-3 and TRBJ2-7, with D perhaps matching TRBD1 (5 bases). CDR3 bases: TGTGCCAGCAGCCTTACAGGTTCCGAGCAGTACTTC. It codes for CASSLTGSEQYF.